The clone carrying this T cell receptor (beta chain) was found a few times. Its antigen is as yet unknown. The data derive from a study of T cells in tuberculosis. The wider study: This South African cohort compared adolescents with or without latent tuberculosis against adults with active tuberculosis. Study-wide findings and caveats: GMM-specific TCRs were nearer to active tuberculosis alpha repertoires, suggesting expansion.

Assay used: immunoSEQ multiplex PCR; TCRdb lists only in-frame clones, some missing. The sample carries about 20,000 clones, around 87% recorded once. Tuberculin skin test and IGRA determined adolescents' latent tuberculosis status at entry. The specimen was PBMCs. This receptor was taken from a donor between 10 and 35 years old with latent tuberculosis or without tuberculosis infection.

The CDR3 is CASSQEIAGGPQVETQYF. CDR3 nucleotide sequence: TGTGCCAGCAGCCAAGAAATAGCGGGGGGGCCTCAGGTAGAGACCCAGTACTTC. The rearrangement links TRBV4-2 to TRBJ2-5; TRBD2 agrees at 11 bases. The V segment lost 0 bases and the J segment 4 bases; nucleotides outside the gene matches: 10. The germline gives CDR1 LGHNA, CDR2 YNFKEQ. This CDR3 has 18 amino acids.